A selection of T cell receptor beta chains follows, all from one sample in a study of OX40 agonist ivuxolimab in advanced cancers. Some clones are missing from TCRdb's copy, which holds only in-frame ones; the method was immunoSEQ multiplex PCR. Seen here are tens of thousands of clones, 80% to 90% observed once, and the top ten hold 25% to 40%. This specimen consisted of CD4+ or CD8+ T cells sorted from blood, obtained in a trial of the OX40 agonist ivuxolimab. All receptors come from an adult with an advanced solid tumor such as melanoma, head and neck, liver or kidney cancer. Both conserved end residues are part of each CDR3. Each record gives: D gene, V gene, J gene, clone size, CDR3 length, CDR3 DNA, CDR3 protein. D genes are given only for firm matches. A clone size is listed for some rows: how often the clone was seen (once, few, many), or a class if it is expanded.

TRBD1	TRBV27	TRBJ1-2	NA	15	TGTGCCAGCAGTTTATTGGGACAGGGAGGGTATGGCTACACTTTC	CASSLLGQGGYGYTF
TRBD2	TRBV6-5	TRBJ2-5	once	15	TGTGCCAGCAGTCCCTTGACTAGCGGGGAAGAGACCCAGTACTTC	CASSPLTSGEETQYF
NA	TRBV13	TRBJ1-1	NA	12	TGTGCCAGCAGCCGCGGACAGAAAGAAGCTTTCTTT	CASSRGQKEAFF
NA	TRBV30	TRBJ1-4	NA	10	TGTGCCTGGGGCCTTGAAAAACTGTTTTTT	CAWGLEKLFF
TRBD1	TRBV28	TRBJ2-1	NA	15	TGTGCCAGCTCGTGGACAGGGGGCCCCTACAATGAGCAGTTCTTC	CASSWTGGPYNEQFF
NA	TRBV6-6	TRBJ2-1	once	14	TGTGCCAGCGAGGGGGGCGGGAGTTTTAATGAGCAGTTCTTC	CASEGGGSFNEQFF
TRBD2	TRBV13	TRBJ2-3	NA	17	TGTGCCAGCAGCTTAGGCGCCGCGGGGGATAGGACAGATACGCAGTATTTT	CASSLGAAGDRTDTQYF
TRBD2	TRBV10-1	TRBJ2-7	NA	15	TGCGCCAGCAGTCCCCGAGGAGCGGGAGACACCGAGCAGTACTTC	CASSPRGAGDTEQYF
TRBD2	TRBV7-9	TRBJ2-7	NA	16	TGTGCCAGCAGCTTAGGGGGGGGACCGTCCAAGTTGGAGCAGTACTTC	CASSLGGGPSKLEQYF
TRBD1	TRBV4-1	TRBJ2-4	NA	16	TGCGCCAGCAGCCAAACGGGACAGTTAGCCAAAAACATTCAGTACTTC	CASSQTGQLAKNIQYF
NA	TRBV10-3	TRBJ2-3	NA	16	TGTGCCATCAGTGTAATCGAGGGGGGTAACACAGATACGCAGTATTTT	CAISVIEGGNTDTQYF
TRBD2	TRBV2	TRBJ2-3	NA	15	TGTGCCAGCAGGCCGGCTAGCGGGGGCACAGATACGCAGTATTTT	CASRPASGGTDTQYF
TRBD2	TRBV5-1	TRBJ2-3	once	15	TGCGCCAGCAGCTTGCGGGGGGTCTCCACAGATACGCAGTATTTT	CASSLRGVSTDTQYF
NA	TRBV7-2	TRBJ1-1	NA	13	TGTGCCAGCAGCTTAATCTACCGGGACGAAGCTTTCTTT	CASSLIYRDEAFF
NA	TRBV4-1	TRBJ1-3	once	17	TGCGCCAGCAGCCTCCTCGGAGGGGGATCGGAAGGAAACACCATATATTTT	CASSLLGGGSEGNTIYF
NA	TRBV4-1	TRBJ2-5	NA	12	TGCGCCAGCAGCCAAGACTGGGAGACCCAGTACTTC	CASSQDWETQYF
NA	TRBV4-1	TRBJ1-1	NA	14	TGCGCCAGCAGCTTACTCATGGGGGGGCGCGAAGCTTTCTTT	CASSLLMGGREAFF
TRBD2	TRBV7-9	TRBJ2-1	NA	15	TGTGCCAGCAGCTTATGGGAGCGGGAGGCCAATGAGCAGTTCTTC	CASSLWEREANEQFF
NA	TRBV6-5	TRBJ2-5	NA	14	TGTGCCAGCAGTTACGGGGGGCCCGGGTCGGCCCAGTACTTC	CASSYGGPGSAQYF
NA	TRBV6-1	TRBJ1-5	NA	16	TGTGCCAGCAGTGAGGGGGGGCGAACACTCGGTCAGCCCCAGCATTTT	CASSEGGRTLGQPQHF
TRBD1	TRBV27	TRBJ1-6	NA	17	TGTGCCAGCAGTTCTTCACCTGGGACAGAGGTGAATTCACCCCTCCACTTT	CASSSSPGTEVNSPLHF
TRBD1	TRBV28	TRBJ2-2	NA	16	TGTGCCAGCAGTCCGGGACAGGGGGCCCCCCTCGGGGAGCTGTTTTTT	CASSPGQGAPLGELFF
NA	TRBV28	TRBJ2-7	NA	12	TGTGCCAGCAGTTTTAGCGACTACGAGCAGTACTTC	CASSFSDYEQYF
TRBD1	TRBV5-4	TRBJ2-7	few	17	TGTGCCAGCAGCTGGAAGCCCGGGACAGGGGACCCCTACGAGCAGTACTTC	CASSWKPGTGDPYEQYF
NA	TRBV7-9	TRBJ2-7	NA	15	TGTGCCAGCAGCTTTACAAGGGACAAGTGGACGGAGCAGTACTTC	CASSFTRDKWTEQYF
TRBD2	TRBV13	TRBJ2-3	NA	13	TGTGCCAGCAGCTTACGGGGGGCAGATACGCAGTATTTT	CASSLRGADTQYF
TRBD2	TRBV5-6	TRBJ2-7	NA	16	TGTGCCAGCAGCTTGGGCCTAGCGGGAGGGCCGGGAGAGCAGTACTTC	CASSLGLAGGPGEQYF
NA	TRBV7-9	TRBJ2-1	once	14	TGTGCCAGCAGCCGGACCGATAGCTACAATGAGCAGTTCTTC	CASSRTDSYNEQFF
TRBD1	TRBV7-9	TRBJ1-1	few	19	TGTGCCAGCAGCTTAAGCTATCGAGGACAGGGGCCGTCTAACACTGAAGCTTTCTTT	CASSLSYRGQGPSNTEAFF
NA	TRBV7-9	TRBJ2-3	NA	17	TGTGCCAGCAGCCCAAAGGGCCATGCGGACCCCACAGATACGCAGTATTTT	CASSPKGHADPTDTQYF
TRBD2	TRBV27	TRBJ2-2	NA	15	TGTGCCAGCCACATTGCTAGCGGGATCACCGGGGAGCTGTTTTTT	CASHIASGITGELFF
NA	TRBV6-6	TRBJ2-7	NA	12	TGTGCCAGCGGAACGAACCGTCTCGAGCAGTACTTC	CASGTNRLEQYF
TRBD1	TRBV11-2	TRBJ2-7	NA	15	TGTGCCAGCAGCTTCCCGGGACAGGCGGGCTACGAGCAGTACTTC	CASSFPGQAGYEQYF
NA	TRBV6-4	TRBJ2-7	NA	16	TGTGCCAGCAGTGACCCCCCTGCGCGGTATCCCTACGAGCAGTACTTC	CASSDPPARYPYEQYF
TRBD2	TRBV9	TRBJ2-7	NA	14	TGTGCCAGCAGCGTAGGACTAGCGGCCTACGAGCAGTACTTC	CASSVGLAAYEQYF
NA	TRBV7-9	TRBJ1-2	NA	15	TGTGCCAGCAGCTCCCGGCTCGGCCTGGGCTATGGCTACACCTTC	CASSSRLGLGYGYTF
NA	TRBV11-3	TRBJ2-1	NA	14	TGTGCCAGCAGCTTATCTGTCTTTGACAATGAGCAGTTCTTC	CASSLSVFDNEQFF
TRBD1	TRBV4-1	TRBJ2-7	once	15	TGCGCCAGCAGCCAAGGGACAGGGGATACCTACGAGCAGTACTTC	CASSQGTGDTYEQYF
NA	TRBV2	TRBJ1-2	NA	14	TGTGCCAGCAGTGATATGGGAGCTAACTATGGCTACACCTTC	CASSDMGANYGYTF
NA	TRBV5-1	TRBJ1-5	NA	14	TGCGCCAGCAGCTTGGACGATAGCAATCAGCCCCAGCATTTT	CASSLDDSNQPQHF
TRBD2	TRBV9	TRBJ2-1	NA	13	TGTGCCAGCAGCGTCGGACTAGCCAATGAGCAGTTCTTC	CASSVGLANEQFF
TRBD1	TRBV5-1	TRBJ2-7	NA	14	TGCGCCAGCAGCACGGGACAGGGGGCCCGGGAGCAGTACTTC	CASSTGQGAREQYF
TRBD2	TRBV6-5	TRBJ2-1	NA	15	TGTGCCAGCAGTTACTCGACTAGCGGGAACAATGAGCAGTTCTTC	CASSYSTSGNNEQFF
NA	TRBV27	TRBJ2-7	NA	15	TGTGCCAGCAGTCCGGGATCGGGGGTGTTCTACGAGCAGTACTTC	CASSPGSGVFYEQYF
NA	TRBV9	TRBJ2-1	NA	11	TGTGCCAGCGGGCGGGCCAATGAGCAGTTCTTC	CASGRANEQFF
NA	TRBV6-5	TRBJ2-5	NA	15	TGTGCCAGCAGCCACTGGGACAATCCCCAAGAGACCCAGTACTTC	CASSHWDNPQETQYF
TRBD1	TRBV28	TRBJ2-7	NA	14	TGTGCCAGCAGCTTCCTCCAGGGGGTGGGCGAGCAGTACTTC	CASSFLQGVGEQYF
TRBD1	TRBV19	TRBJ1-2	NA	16	TGTGCCAGTAGTCTTGGACAGGGTTGGACTATTCTTGGCTACACCTTC	CASSLGQGWTILGYTF
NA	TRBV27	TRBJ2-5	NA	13	TGTGCCAGCAGCCTGGTCGGCCAAGAGACCCAGTACTTC	CASSLVGQETQYF
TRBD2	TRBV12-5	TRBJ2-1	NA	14	TGTGCTAGTGGTTTGGCAGGACTAGACAATGAGCAGTTCTTC	CASGLAGLDNEQFF
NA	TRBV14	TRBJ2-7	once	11	TGTGCCAGCAGCCAAGGGCGGGGGCAGTACTTC	CASSQGRGQYF
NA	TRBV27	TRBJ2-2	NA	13	TGTGCCAGCAACCAGGGGAGAACCGGGGAGCTGTTTTTT	CASNQGRTGELFF
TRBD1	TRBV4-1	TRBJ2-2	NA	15	TGCGCCAGCAGCCCAAGGACAGGACGTACCGGGGAGCTGTTTTTT	CASSPRTGRTGELFF